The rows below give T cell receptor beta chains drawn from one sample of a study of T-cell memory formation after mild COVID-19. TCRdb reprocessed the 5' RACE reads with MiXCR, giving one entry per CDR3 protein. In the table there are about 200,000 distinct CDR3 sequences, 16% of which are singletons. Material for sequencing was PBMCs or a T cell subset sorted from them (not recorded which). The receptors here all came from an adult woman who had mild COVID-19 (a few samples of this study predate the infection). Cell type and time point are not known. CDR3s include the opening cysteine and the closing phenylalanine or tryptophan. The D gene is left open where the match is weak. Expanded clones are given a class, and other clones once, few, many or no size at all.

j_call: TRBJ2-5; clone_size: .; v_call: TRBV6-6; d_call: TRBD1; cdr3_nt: TGTGCCACCGTAGAGAGACAGGGGATGGAGACCCAGTACTTC; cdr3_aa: CATVERQGMETQYF
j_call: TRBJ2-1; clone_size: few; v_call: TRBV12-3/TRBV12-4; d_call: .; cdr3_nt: TGTGCCAGCACCCCTGGTCATGAGCAGTTCTTC; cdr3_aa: CASTPGHEQFF
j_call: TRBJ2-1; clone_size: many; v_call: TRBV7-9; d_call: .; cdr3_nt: TGTGCCAGCAGCCGCAGACATAGGACTTCACTCGGGTTCTTC; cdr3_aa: CASSRRHRTSLGFF
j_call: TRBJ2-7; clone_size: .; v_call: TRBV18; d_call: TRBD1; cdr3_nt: TGTGCCAGCTCCGGGACAGGGGGAATCCACGAGCAGTACTTC; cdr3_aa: CASSGTGGIHEQYF
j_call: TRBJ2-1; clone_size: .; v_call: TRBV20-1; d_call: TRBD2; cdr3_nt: TGCAGTGCTAGAAGGGTGGCGGGAGGGAGCTCCTACAATGAGCAGTTCTTC; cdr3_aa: CSARRVAGGSSYNEQFF
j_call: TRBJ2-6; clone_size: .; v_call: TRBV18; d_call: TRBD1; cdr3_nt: TGTGCCAGCTCACCCGACAGGGGTGCCGCCAACGTCCTGACTTTC; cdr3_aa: CASSPDRGAANVLTF
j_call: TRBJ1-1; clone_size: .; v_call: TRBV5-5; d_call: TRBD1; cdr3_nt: TGTGCCAGCAGCTTGGACCCGTGGACAGGGGTGAACACTGAAGCTTTCTTT; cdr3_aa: CASSLDPWTGVNTEAFF
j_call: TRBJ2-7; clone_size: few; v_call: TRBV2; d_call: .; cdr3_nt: TGTGCCAGCAGGAAGAGGGGCGAGTCCACAAGTCAGTACTTC; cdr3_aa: CASRKRGESTSQYF
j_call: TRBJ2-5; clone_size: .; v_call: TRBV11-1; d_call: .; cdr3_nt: TGTGCCAGCAGCGTCGGCGCTGGGGGGCTCGGGACCCAGTACTTC; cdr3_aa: CASSVGAGGLGTQYF
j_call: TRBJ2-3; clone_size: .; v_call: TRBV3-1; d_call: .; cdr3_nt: TGTGCCAGCAGCCAAGACGGGCAGAACACAGATACGCAGTATTTT; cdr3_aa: CASSQDGQNTDTQYF
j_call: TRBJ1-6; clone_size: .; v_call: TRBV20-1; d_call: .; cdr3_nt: TGCAGTGCTAGTAAAGGATCAGCGGCTGGGTCACCCCTCCACTTT; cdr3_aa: CSASKGSAAGSPLHF
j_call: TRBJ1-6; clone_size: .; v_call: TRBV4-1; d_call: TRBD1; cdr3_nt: TGCGCCAGCAGCCATCCCCCGGGACAGTATAATTCACCCCTCCACTTT; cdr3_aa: CASSHPPGQYNSPLHF
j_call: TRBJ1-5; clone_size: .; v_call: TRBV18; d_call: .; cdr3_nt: TGTGCCAGCTCACCCGGAAGGGAACAGCCCCAGCATTTT; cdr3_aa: CASSPGREQPQHF
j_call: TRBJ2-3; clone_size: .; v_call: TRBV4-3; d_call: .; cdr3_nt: TGCGCCAGCAGCCAAGACATTACAGATACGCAGTATTTT; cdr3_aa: CASSQDITDTQYF
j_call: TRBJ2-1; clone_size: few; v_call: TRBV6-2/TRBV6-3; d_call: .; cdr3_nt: TGTGCCAGCAGTGTCTCCGGGAGCCAGAATGAGCAGTTCTTC; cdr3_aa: CASSVSGSQNEQFF
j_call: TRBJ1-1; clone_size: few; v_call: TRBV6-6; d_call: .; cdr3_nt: TGTGCCAGCAGGTTCGACACTGAAGCTTTCTTT; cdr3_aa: CASRFDTEAFF
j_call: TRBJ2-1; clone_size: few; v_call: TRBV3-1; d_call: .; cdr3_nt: TGTGCCAGCAGCCCGGGACCAAGCGGTAGGTTCTTC; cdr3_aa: CASSPGPSGRFF
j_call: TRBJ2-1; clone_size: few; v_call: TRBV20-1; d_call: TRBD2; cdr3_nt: TGCAGTGCTAGACCCGGGACTAGCGGGAGGGCTCTGTTCTTC; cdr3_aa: CSARPGTSGRALFF
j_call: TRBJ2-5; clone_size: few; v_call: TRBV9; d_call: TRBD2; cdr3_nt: TGTGCCAGCAGCGATCTAGCGGAGTTTGGGGAGACCCAGTACTTC; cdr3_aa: CASSDLAEFGETQYF
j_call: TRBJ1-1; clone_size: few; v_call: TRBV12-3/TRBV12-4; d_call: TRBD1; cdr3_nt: TGTGCCAGCAGTTTAATGGGACAGGGTGCTGAAGCTTTCTTT; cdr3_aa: CASSLMGQGAEAFF